The sequence of this T cell receptor (beta chain) was determined in a study of technical replicates of blood from a handful of donors. CDR1 is GTSNPN, CDR2 SVGIG, per germline (reference sequence). V was clipped by 1 base and J by 5 bases, with 8 bases between them. This CDR3 is built from 13 residues. Sequencing used immunoSEQ multiplex PCR; TCRdb keeps in-frame clones, though not all of them. The data hold 75,000 to 90,000 clones, with 95% to 98% observed a single time. The receptor comes from a human donor in good health. The rearrangement links TRBV30 to TRBJ2-2, with TRBD1 as a possible D gene (5 bases). The sequenced sample was T cells isolated from PBMCs. The CDR3 DNA reads TGTGCCTGGAGTGCCTCAGGGACCGGGGAGCTGTTTTTT. It yields the protein CAWSASGTGELFF.